This T cell receptor (beta chain) was documented in a study of glioma-infiltrating T cells after dendritic cell vaccination. Up to about 2 ug genomic DNA was used for TCRB CDR3 amplification. The PCR used 60 V beta and 13 J beta primers. TCRdb's copy holds only in-frame clones and misses some; the assay was immunoSEQ multiplex PCR. The table has around 89,000 clones, more than 75% seen once. Sequencing used blood, obtained before dendritic cell vaccination. This TCR derives from a human donor with glioblastoma.

The DNA of the CDR3 is TGCGCCAGCAGCCAAGTGGTTGAGAGCCCGTACGAGCAGTACTTC. Translated, it gives CASSQVVESPYEQYF. The chain combines TRBV4-1 with TRBJ2-7, with unresolved D. Trimming pared 1 base from V and 4 bases from J, leaving 14 bases between. The CDR3 runs 15 residues. The germline CDR1 and CDR2 sequences are MGHRA and YSYEKL.